The 20 T cell receptor beta chains below all came from one sample that was sequenced in a study of T-cell reconstitution after alpha-beta-depleted transplantation in children. Unique molecular identifiers were built into the TCRbeta library. TCRdb analysed the PCR reads with MiXCR anew, one entry per CDR3 protein. The profile shows a few hundred thousand distinct CDR3 sequences, roughly 15% of them singletons. The sequences come from PBMCs, collected from the stem cell graft. Every receptor here comes from a human donor who donated a stem cell graft to a child with Fanconi anemia.

This clonotype was counted only a few times. The chain joins TRBV29-1 to TRBJ2-7; D not resolved. The V end lost 5 bases, the J end lost 4 bases, and 12 bases lay between the germline ends. Germline CDR1 reads SQVTM; CDR2 reads ANQGSEA. This CDR3 contains 12 residues. This CDR3 reads CSVKSLGYEQYF. Here the CDR3 DNA reads TGCAGCGTTAAGTCACTGGGGTACGAGCAGTACTTC.

This chain uses TRBV7-8 with TRBJ2-2; 8 nucleotides match TRBD2. Per germline, CDR1 SGHVS and CDR2 FQNEAQ. This CDR3 contains 20 residues. The V and J ends lost 8 bases and 0 bases, in that order; junction bases with no gene match: 20. The CDR3 region has the DNA TGTGCCAGCGTACTCCCCCTTATTAGCGGGGTGCTATCGAACACCGGGGAGCTGTTTTTT. Encoded protein: CASVLPLISGVLSNTGELFF.

In this sample, this clonotype turned up many times. The CDR3 bases are TGTGCCATCAGTGCGGCGAGGCGGGAGAACACTGAAGCTTTCTTT. Its protein product is CAISAARRENTEAFF. The rearrangement uses TRBV10-3 and TRBJ1-1, with D unresolved. The CDR3 consists of 15 residues. Between the trimmed V and J ends, which lost 4 bases and 1 base, there was a span of 13 bases. Germline loops: CDR1 ENHRY, CDR2 SYGVKD.

V usage is TRBV9 and J usage is TRBJ2-2; D is ambiguous. The germline gives CDR1 SGDLS, CDR2 YYNGEE. This CDR3 comprises 16 residues. V lost 4 bases, J lost 0 bases, and 13 bases lay in between. The CDR3 DNA reads TGTGCCAGCAGCCCCAGAGGAGACCCGAACACCGGGGAGCTGTTTTTT. As protein: CASSPRGDPNTGELFF.

This clonotype was counted many times. The chain joins TRBV5-1 to TRBJ2-3, with TRBD1 as a possible D gene (5 bases). Germline CDR1 is SGHRS and CDR2 is YFSETQ. Trimming took off 5 bases at V and 0 bases at J, with 10 bases between the two ends. CDR3 length equals 14 residues. The CDR3 region is CASRRGGSTDTQYF. Written as DNA, the CDR3 is TGCGCCAGCAGAAGGGGCGGAAGCACAGATACGCAGTATTTT.

This clonotype was seen many times. J is TRBJ2-2 and V is TRBV6-2 or TRBV6-3; possibly TRBD2 for D (5 bases). Trimming took off 7 bases at V and 0 bases at J, with 9 bases between the two ends. This CDR3 contains 14 residues. Germline lookup yields CDR1 MNHEY and CDR2 SVGEGT. CDR3 coding DNA: TGTGCCAGCACGGAGGTTCCGAACACCGGGGAGCTGTTTTTT. It encodes CASTEVPNTGELFF.

The sample holds a few counts of this clonotype. V gene TRBV6-1 combines with J gene TRBJ1-1, with D tentatively TRBD1 (5 bases). There are 13 residues in the CDR3. The ends were cut back, 8 bases at V and 5 bases at J, with 15 bases in the middle. Germline V gives CDR1 MNHNS, CDR2 SASEGT. This CDR3 reads CASFPGGWTEAFF. For the CDR3, the DNA is TGTGCCAGCTTCCCCGGGGGGTGGACTGAAGCTTTCTTT.

The table lists this clonotype with many counts. J is TRBJ2-6 and V is TRBV10-3, with D perhaps TRBD1 (6 bases). From germline, CDR1 is ENHRY and CDR2 SYGVKD. CDR3 size: 17 residues. V dropped 6 bases and J dropped 0 bases, with 15 bases sitting between them. The CDR3 loop is CAISDRFNFSGANVLTF. The CDR3 region has the DNA TGTGCCATCAGCGACAGGTTCAATTTCTCTGGGGCCAACGTCCTGACTTTC.

The chain links TRBV5-1 to TRBJ2-1; 8 bases agree with TRBD2. J lost 8 bases, V lost 3 bases, and 10 bases had no gene match. Germline CDR1 SGHRS, CDR2 YFSETQ. The CDR3 has 15 residues. The CDR3 coding sequence is TGCGCCAGCAGCTGGGGGCGGGGGGCCCTGGATGAGCAGTTCTTC. This gives the protein CASSWGRGALDEQFF. The variable domain in full, completed from reference TRBV5-1 and TRBJ2-1, reads KAGVTQTPRYLIKTRGQQVTLSCSPISGHRSVSWYQQTPGQGLQFLFEYFSETQRNKGNFPGRFSGRQFSNSRSEMNVSTLELGDSALYLCASSWGRGALDEQFFGPGTRLTVL.

This clonotype has at least ten counts. This chain connects TRBV30 to TRBJ1-5; D is ambiguous. The CDR3 extends over 13 amino acids. The germline V gene encodes CDR1 GTSNPN and CDR2 SVGIG (reference sequence). V lost 0 bases to trimming and J lost 4 bases, with 7 bases between them. CDR3 sequence (DNA): TGTGCCTGGAGTGTAAGGGAGAATCAGCCCCAGCATTTT. It specifies CAWSVRENQPQHF. The full variable domain, in which reference TRBV30 and TRBJ1-5 provide the parts outside the CDR3, is SQTIHQWPATLVQPVGSPLSLECTVEGTSNPNLYWYRQAAGRGLQLLFYSVGIGQISSEVPQNLSASRPQDRQFILSSKKLLLSDSGFYLCAWSVRENQPQHFGDGTRLSIL.

This clonotype was seen many times. One junction end disagrees with the germline gene, perhaps due to a read error. J is TRBJ2-3 and V is TRBV18, with D tentatively TRBD1 or TRBD2 (5 bases each). The CDR3 consists of 13 residues. Per germline, CDR1 KGHSH and CDR2 LQKENI. CDR3 in amino acids: CASSRDSTDTQYF. As DNA, the CDR3 is TGCGCCAGCAGCAGGGACAGCACAGATACGCAGTATTTT.

This clonotype appeared a few times. The chain couples TRBV29-1 to TRBJ1-1; perhaps TRBD1 as D (6 bases). Trimming stripped 7 bases from V and 5 bases from J, with 20 bases between. From germline, CDR1 is SQVTM and CDR2 ANQGSEA. The CDR3 sequence is 14 residues long. The CDR3 nucleotides read TGCAGCGCGAAACCCAGGGGCCACTTTACTGAAGCTTTCTTT. Translated, it gives CSAKPRGHFTEAFF. The full variable domain, rest sourced from reference TRBV29-1 and TRBJ1-1, is SAVISQKPSRDICQRGTSLTIQCQVDSQVTMMFWYRQQPGQSLTLIATANQGSEATYESGFVIDKFPISRPNLTFSTLTVSNMSPEDSSIYLCSAKPRGHFTEAFFGQGTRLTVV.

This chain uses TRBV5-1 with TRBJ2-1, with D hard to call. V was clipped by 0 bases and J by 7 bases, with 20 bases between them. The germline V gene has CDR1 SGHRS and CDR2 YFSETQ. The CDR3 extends over 17 amino acids. The CDR3 DNA follows: TGCGCCAGCAGCTTGGGGGTGGGCAGGCAAGTTCGGAATGAGCAGTTCTTC. Residues: CASSLGVGRQVRNEQFF.

This clonotype has at least ten counts. The chain links TRBV7-2 to TRBJ2-1, with a possible D match to TRBD2 (6 bases). Trimming cost V 7 bases and J 2 bases, with 15 bases left between them. Germline V gene sequence: CDR1 SGHTA, CDR2 FQGNSA. The length of the CDR3 is 15 residues. CDR3 in DNA: TGTGCCAGCACCTGGGGGGAGGCCGCCTACAATGAGCAGTTCTTC. It yields the protein CASTWGEAAYNEQFF. Combining the CDR3 with reference TRBV7-2 and TRBJ2-1 gives the whole variable domain GAGVSQSPSNKVTEKGKDVELRCDPISGHTALYWYRQSLGQGLEFLIYFQGNSAPDKSGLPSDRFSAERTGGSVSTLTIQRTQQEDSAVYLCASTWGEAAYNEQFFGPGTRLTVL.

There are many counts of this clonotype. The CDR3 here is CASSLGSSGTDTQYF. The CDR3 DNA is TGTGCCAGCAGTTTAGGTTCTAGCGGCACAGATACGCAGTATTTT. The rearrangement links TRBV12-3 or TRBV12-4 to TRBJ2-3; a possible D gene is TRBD2 (6 bases). Trimming left V 1 base short and J 1 base short, with 9 bases between. The CDR3 runs 15 residues.

There are many counts of this clonotype. The chain links TRBV12-3 or TRBV12-4 to TRBJ1-6, with D maybe TRBD1 (6 bases). The CDR3 has 15 residues. Trimming stripped 0 bases from V and 9 bases from J, with 12 bases between. The CDR3 DNA reads TGTGCCAGCAGTTTAGCGCCAGGGGCTGGTTCACCCCTCCACTTT. Translating gives CASSLAPGAGSPLHF.

This clonotype was counted a few times. The chain joins TRBV5-1 to TRBJ1-1; no firm D call. This CDR3 comprises 14 residues. The germline V gene has CDR1 SGHRS and CDR2 YFSETQ. V shed 0 bases and J shed 0 bases, with 6 bases lying between them. The CDR3 sequence: CASSLDLLNTEAFF. Here the CDR3 DNA reads TGCGCCAGCAGCTTGGATCTTCTGAACACTGAAGCTTTCTTT.

This chain links TRBV4-3 with TRBJ2-3; the match to TRBD1 covers 7 bases. The length of the CDR3 is 15 residues. Trimming took 3 bases from V and 4 from J; bases not matched to a gene: 7. Germline V gene data show CDR1 as LGHNA and CDR2 as YSLEER. Written as DNA, the CDR3 is TGCGCCAGCAGCCATGATAGGACAGGTGCAGATACGCAGTATTTT. This translates into CASSHDRTGADTQYF.

The chain has TRBV11-2 and TRBJ1-5; D gene uncertain. The ends were cut back, 1 base at V and 6 bases at J, with 7 bases in the middle. CDR1 and CDR2 (germline): SGHAT, FQNNGV. The CDR3 consists of 13 residues. CDR3 amino acids: CASSLVIGQPQHF. As DNA, the CDR3 is TGTGCCAGCAGCTTAGTAATAGGTCAGCCCCAGCATTTT.

This sequence joins TRBV20-1 and TRBJ2-3; no clear D. The germline V gene has CDR1 DFQATT and CDR2 SNEGSKA (reference sequence). CDR3 length: 15 residues. V was shortened by 1 base and J by 0 bases, with 11 bases between the two germline ends. CDR3 protein: CSARGSKASTDTQYF. The CDR3 nucleotides are TGCAGTGCTAGAGGAAGCAAAGCTAGCACAGATACGCAGTATTTT.